One and the same sample provided the 5 T cell receptor beta chains below, sequenced in a study of resident and recirculating memory T cells in vitiligo. Clones were read by immunoSEQ multiplex PCR, and TCRdb kept only the in-frame ones, dropping some. The data hold about 76,000 clones, with 92% observed a single time. The sample comprised blood. The receptor source for this set is a male donor with vitiligo.

This chain joins TRBV28 and TRBJ1-4, with D unclear. With 7 bases removed from V and 6 bases from J, the gap between germline ends came to 15 bases. Germline V CDR1 and CDR2: MDHEN, SYDVKM. CDR3 length equals 14 residues. The CDR3 region is CASTSAVIHEKLFF. Written as DNA, the CDR3 is TGTGCCAGCACCTCGGCGGTTATTCATGAAAAACTGTTTTTT.

This clone was found once. This rearrangement joins TRBV5-6 to TRBJ2-7, with D possibly being TRBD2 (6 bases). V was cut by 0 bases and J by 2 bases, with 15 bases left in between. CDR1 is SGHDT, CDR2 YYEEEE, per germline. The CDR3 consists of 16 residues. The CDR3 DNA is TGTGCCAGCAGCTTGGGGGGTAGCGGCCTCCCCTACGAGCAGTACTTC. It is translated as CASSLGGSGLPYEQYF.

The chain is built from TRBV6-1 and TRBJ2-7; D gene unclear. Germline V lookup: CDR1 MNHNS, CDR2 SASEGT. Trimming left V 2 bases short and J 3 bases short, with 11 bases between. The CDR3 is 14 amino acids. In nucleotides, the CDR3 is TGTGCCAGCAGTGAATCTGGCAACCGCTACGAGCAGTACTTC. This sequence encodes CASSESGNRYEQYF.

This clone was observed a handful of times. The V and J genes are TRBV2 and TRBJ2-3, with D maybe TRBD2 (6 bases). CDR3 length equals 18 residues. V lost 0 bases and J lost 5, with 21 bases in between. CDR1 and CDR2 (germline): SNHLY, FYNNEI. The CDR3 nucleotides are TGTGCCAGCAGTGAAGCGCTGGGCAGGGCGGGGCGAGGAGATACGCAGTATTTT. Its protein is CASSEALGRAGRGDTQYF.

The rearrangement uses TRBV28 and TRBJ1-1; TRBD1 might be the D (5 bases). Germline assignment: CDR1 MDHEN and CDR2 SYDVKM. The CDR3 contains 16 residues. Deletions cut 2 bases from V and 3 bases from J, with 16 bases between. This CDR3 reads CASSLGGAGGDTEAFF. As DNA, the CDR3 is TGTGCCAGCAGTTTAGGTGGGGCTGGTGGAGACACTGAAGCTTTCTTT.